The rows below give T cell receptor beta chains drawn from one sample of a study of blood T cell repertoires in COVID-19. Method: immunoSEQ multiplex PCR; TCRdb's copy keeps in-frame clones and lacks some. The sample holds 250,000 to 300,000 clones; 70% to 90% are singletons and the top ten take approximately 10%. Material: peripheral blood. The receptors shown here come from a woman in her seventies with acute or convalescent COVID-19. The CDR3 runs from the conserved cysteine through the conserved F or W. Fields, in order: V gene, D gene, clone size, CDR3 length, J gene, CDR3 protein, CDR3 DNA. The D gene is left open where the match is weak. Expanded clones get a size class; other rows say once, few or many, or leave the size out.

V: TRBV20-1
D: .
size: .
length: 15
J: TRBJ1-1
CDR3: CSASGVAGENTEAFF
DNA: TGCAGTGCTAGTGGTGTTGCAGGGGAGAACACTGAAGCTTTCTTT

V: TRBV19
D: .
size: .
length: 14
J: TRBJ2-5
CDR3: CASKGLADQETQYF
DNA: TGTGCCAGTAAGGGTTTAGCGGACCAAGAGACCCAGTACTTC

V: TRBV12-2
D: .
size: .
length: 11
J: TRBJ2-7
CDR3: CASRKGYEQYF
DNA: TGTGCAAGTCGCAAGGGGTACGAGCAGTACTTC

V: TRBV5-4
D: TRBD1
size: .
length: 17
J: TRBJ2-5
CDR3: CASSLPLGQGWEETQYF
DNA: TGTGCCAGCAGCTTGCCCCTGGGACAGGGGTGGGAAGAGACCCAGTACTTC

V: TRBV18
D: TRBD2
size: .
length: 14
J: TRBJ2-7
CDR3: CASSPGTSAYEQYF
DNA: TGTGCCAGCTCACCAGGGACTAGCGCTTACGAGCAGTACTTC

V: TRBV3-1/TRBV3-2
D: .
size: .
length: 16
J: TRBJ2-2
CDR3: CASSQDSMRSTGELFF
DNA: TGTGCCAGCAGCCAAGATTCGATGAGGAGCACCGGGGAGCTGTTTTTT

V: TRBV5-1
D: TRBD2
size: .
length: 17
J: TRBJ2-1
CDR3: CASSLDGSGGVYNEQFF
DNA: TGCGCCAGCAGCTTGGATGGTAGCGGGGGGGTTTACAATGAGCAGTTCTTC

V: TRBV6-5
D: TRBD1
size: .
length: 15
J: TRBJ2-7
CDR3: CASSLNRGRTYEQYF
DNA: TGTGCCAGCAGTTTAAACAGGGGGCGCACCTACGAGCAGTACTTC

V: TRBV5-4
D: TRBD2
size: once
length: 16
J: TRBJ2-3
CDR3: CASSPRLAGFTDTQYF
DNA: TGTGCCAGCAGTCCGAGACTAGCGGGGTTCACAGATACGCAGTATTTT

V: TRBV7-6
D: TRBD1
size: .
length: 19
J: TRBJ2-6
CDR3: CASTWKTGQGAAGANVLTF
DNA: TGTGCCAGCACGTGGAAGACGGGACAGGGGGCCGCTGGGGCCAACGTCCTGACTTTC

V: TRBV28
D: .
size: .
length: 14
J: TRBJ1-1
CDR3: CASSLSAKNTEAFF
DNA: TGTGCCAGCAGTTTAAGTGCGAAGAACACTGAAGCTTTCTTT

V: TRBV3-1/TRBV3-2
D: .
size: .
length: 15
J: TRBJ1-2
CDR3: CASSQAQGRNYGYTF
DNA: TGTGCCAGCAGCCAAGCCCAGGGTCGAAACTATGGCTACACCTTC

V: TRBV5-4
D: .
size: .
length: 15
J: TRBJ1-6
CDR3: CASSLAPTDNSPLHF
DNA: TGTGCCAGCAGCTTGGCCCCGACAGATAATTCACCCCTCCACTTT

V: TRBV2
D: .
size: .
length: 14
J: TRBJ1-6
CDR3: CASSVAAYNSPLHF
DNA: TGTGCCAGCAGTGTGGCAGCCTATAATTCACCCCTCCACTTT

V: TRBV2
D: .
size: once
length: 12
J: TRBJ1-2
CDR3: CASRRGGYGYTF
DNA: TGTGCCAGCAGGCGGGGGGGTTATGGCTACACCTTC

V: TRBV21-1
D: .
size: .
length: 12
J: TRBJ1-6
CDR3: CASSTDRGRLHF
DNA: TGTGCCAGCAGCACCGACAGGGGGCGCCTCCACTTT

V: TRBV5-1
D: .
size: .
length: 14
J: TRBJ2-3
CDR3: CASSVEYSTDTQYF
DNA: TGCGCCAGCAGCGTCGAGTATAGCACAGATACGCAGTATTTT

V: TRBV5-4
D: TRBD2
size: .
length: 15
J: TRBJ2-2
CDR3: CASSKRLAGTGELFF
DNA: TGTGCCAGCAGTAAACGACTAGCGGGGACCGGGGAGCTGTTTTTT

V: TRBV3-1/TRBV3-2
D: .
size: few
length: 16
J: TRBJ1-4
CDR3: CASSPRRGRLNEKLFF
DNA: TGTGCCAGCAGCCCCCGCCGAGGCCGACTTAATGAAAAACTGTTTTTT

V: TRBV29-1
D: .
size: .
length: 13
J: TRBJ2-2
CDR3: CSVGQMNTGELFF
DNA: TGCAGCGTCGGACAGATGAACACCGGGGAGCTGTTTTTT

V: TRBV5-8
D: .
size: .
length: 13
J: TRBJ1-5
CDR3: CASSLVRGQPQHF
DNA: TGTGCCAGCAGCTTGGTCAGGGGTCAGCCCCAGCATTTT

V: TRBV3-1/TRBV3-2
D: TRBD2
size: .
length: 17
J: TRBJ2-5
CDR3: CASSQEGPSGIQETQYF
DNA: TGTGCCAGCAGCCAAGAGGGGCCTAGCGGGATCCAAGAGACCCAGTACTTC

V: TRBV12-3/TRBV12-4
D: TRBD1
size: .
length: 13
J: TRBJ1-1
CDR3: CASSRQGGTEAFF
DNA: TGTGCCAGCAGCAGACAGGGAGGAACTGAAGCTTTCTTT

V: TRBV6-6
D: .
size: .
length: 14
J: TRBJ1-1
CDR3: CASSLREGNTEAFF
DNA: TGTGCCAGCAGTTTGAGGGAAGGGAACACTGAAGCTTTCTTT

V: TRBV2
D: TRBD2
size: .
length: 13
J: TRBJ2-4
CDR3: CASSGTSGGDEYF
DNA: TGTGCCAGCAGTGGCACTAGCGGGGGGGATGAGTACTTC

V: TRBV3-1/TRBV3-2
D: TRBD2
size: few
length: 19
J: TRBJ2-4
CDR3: CASSQDASASGGAGNIQYF
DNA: TGTGCCAGCAGCCAAGATGCGTCGGCTAGCGGGGGGGCCGGAAACATTCAGTACTTC

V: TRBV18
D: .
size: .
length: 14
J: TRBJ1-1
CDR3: CASSPIAGAPEAFF
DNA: TGTGCCAGCTCACCAATTGCGGGGGCACCTGAAGCTTTCTTT

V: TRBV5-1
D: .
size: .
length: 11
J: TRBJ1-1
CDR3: CASKIGGKAFF
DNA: TGCGCCAGCAAAATCGGAGGGAAAGCTTTCTTT

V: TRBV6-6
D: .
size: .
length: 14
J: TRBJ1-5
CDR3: CASRQPQGQGTQHF
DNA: TGTGCCAGCAGGCAACCCCAGGGTCAAGGGACCCAGCATTTT

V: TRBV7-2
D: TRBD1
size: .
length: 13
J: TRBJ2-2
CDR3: CASSTGDTGELFF
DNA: TGTGCCAGCAGTACAGGGGACACCGGGGAGCTGTTTTTT

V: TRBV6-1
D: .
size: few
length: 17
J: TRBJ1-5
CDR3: CASSEAGGRVIEQPQHF
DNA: TGTGCCAGCAGTGAAGCTGGCGGCAGGGTTATTGAGCAGCCCCAGCATTTT

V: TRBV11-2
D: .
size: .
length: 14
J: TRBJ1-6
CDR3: CASSFDRLGSPLHF
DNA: TGTGCCAGCAGCTTTGACAGGCTAGGTTCACCCCTCCACTTT

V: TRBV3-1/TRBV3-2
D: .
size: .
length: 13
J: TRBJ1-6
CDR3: CASKGMGHSPLHF
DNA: TGTGCCAGTAAGGGGATGGGTCATTCACCCCTCCACTTT

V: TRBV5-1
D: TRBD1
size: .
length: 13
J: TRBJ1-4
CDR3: CASSAGTGEKLFF
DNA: TGCGCCAGCAGCGCCGGGACAGGGGAAAAACTGTTTTTT

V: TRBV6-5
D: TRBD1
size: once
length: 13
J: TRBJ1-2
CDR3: CASRDTGTGFPTF
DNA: TGTGCCAGCAGAGACACCGGGACAGGGTTTCCCACCTTC

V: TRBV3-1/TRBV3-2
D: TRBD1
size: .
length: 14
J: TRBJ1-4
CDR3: CASSHGTANEKLFF
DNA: TGTGCCAGCAGCCACGGGACAGCTAATGAAAAACTGTTTTTT

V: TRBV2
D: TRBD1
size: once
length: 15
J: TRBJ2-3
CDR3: CASSADRASTDTQYF
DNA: TGTGCCAGCAGTGCAGACAGGGCTAGCACAGATACGCAGTATTTT

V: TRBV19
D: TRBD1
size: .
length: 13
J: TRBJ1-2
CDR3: CASSAGQAGGYTF
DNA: TGTGCCAGTAGTGCTGGACAGGCTGGTGGCTACACCTTC